The next 30 T cell receptor beta chains were all read from a single sample in a study of shared clonotypes between healthy human individuals. Some clones are missing from TCRdb's copy, which holds only in-frame ones; the method was immunoSEQ multiplex PCR. The sample carries around 2.1 million clones, approximately 94% recorded once. The sequenced sample was naive CD4+ T cells sorted from blood. As for subset: CD45RA+ positively selected. These receptors all come from a man aged 18 to 35 in good health.

The chain employs TRBV4-3 and TRBJ2-5; 10 bases line up with TRBD2. Per germline, CDR1 LGHNA and CDR2 YSLEER. J lost 3 bases, V lost 1 base, and 17 bases had no gene match. This CDR3 comprises 20 residues. For the CDR3, the DNA is TGCGCCAGCAGCCAAGGAATACCGACTAGCGGGCTCGCAGGCAAAGAGACCCAGTACTTC. It yields the protein CASSQGIPTSGLAGKETQYF.

The chain joins TRBV6-1 to TRBJ2-5; TRBD1 aligns across 9 bases. V gave up 4 bases and J gave up 2 bases; unmatched junction bases: 8. Germline CDR1 reads MNHNS; CDR2 reads SASEGT. This CDR3 contains 16 residues. The CDR3 nucleotides read TGTGCCAGCAGTGCTGTCGGACAGGGGATTCAAGAGACCCAGTACTTC. This gives the protein CASSAVGQGIQETQYF.

The gene calls are TRBV2 and TRBJ1-2, with no clear D. Trimming removed 0 bases from V and 3 bases from J, with 8 bases in between. Germline CDR1 and CDR2: SNHLY and FYNNEI. CDR3 length: 14 residues. The CDR3 protein is CASSEAPGYYGYTF. The CDR3 nucleotides are TGTGCCAGCAGTGAAGCGCCGGGATACTATGGCTACACCTTC.

This clone was counted a single time. The rearrangement joins TRBV19 to TRBJ2-5; possible D gene TRBD2, 5 bases. CDR1 LNHDA and CDR2 SQIVND come from the germline V gene (reference sequence). This CDR3 region has 13 residues. V lost 5 bases and J 4 bases, leaving 11 bases between the germline ends. CDR3 amino acids: CASSVGKPETQYF. The CDR3 DNA reads as TGTGCCAGTAGTGTCGGGAAACCAGAGACCCAGTACTTC.

V usage is TRBV7-2 and J usage is TRBJ2-3; 9 bases match TRBD2. Unmatched junction bases numbered 3, after V lost 5 bases and J lost 0 bases. Germline assignment: CDR1 SGHTA and CDR2 FQGNSA. CDR3 size: 15 residues. This CDR3 is CASSAGLASTDTQYF. In DNA form, the CDR3 reads TGTGCCAGCAGCGCGGGACTAGCTAGCACAGATACGCAGTATTTT.

The V gene is TRBV6-4, the J gene TRBJ2-3; tentative D call: TRBD2 (6 bases). V was cut by 6 bases and J by 0 bases, with 10 bases left in between. The CDR3 is 14 amino acids. Germline V gives CDR1 MRHNA, CDR2 SNTAGT. This CDR3 reads CASSREISTDTQYF. CDR3 DNA sequence: TGTGCCAGCAGCCGGGAGATCAGCACAGATACGCAGTATTTT.

This rearrangement joins TRBV2 to TRBJ1-6; no clear D gene. The CDR3 is 13 amino acids. Trimming shortened V by 4 bases and J by 11 bases, and 12 bases separated the two germline ends. Germline CDR1 SNHLY, CDR2 FYNNEI. This CDR3 reads CASSAPGLAPLHF. The CDR3 bases are TGTGCCAGCAGTGCCCCGGGGTTGGCACCCCTCCACTTT.

This rearrangement joins TRBV25-1 to TRBJ2-5; 7 nucleotides align to TRBD1. This CDR3 region has 16 residues. Trimming removed 2 bases from V and 2 bases from J; junction bases left unmatched: 8. Germline V gene lookup returns CDR1 MGHDK and CDR2 SYGVNS. The CDR3 region has the DNA TGTGCCAGCAGTGAACTCCTCGGGACAGCACAAGAGACCCAGTACTTC. It encodes CASSELLGTAQETQYF. Based on the CDR3 plus reference TRBV25-1 and TRBJ2-5, the full variable domain is EADIYQTPRYLVIGTGKKITLECSQTMGHDKMYWYQQDPGMELHLIHYSYGVNSTEKGDLSSESTVSRIRTEHFPLTLESARPSHTSQYLCASSELLGTAQETQYFGPGTRLLVL.

The J gene is TRBJ1-2, the V gene TRBV4-3; D call uncertain. V was trimmed by 0 bases and J by 2 bases, leaving 13 bases between them. Germline V gene lookup returns CDR1 LGHNA and CDR2 YSLEER. The CDR3 is 16 amino acids. CDR3 bases: TGCGCCAGCAGCCAAGAGGTTACCGGCTCAAACTATGGCTACACCTTC. This gives the protein CASSQEVTGSNYGYTF.

A note on this clone: This same CDR3 is encoded by further DNA sequences in the sample. The chain combines TRBV30 with TRBJ1-1; D is uncertain. This CDR3 spans 11 amino acids. V lost 1 base to trimming and J lost 6 bases, with 6 bases between them. Per germline, CDR1 GTSNPN and CDR2 SVGIG (reference sequence). The CDR3 region has the DNA TGTGCCTGGAGTGAGGTCGCTGAAGCTTTCTTT. This codes for CAWSEVAEAFF.

With respect to this clone: This specimen includes other DNA sequences encoding the same CDR3. The chain is built from TRBV7-2 and TRBJ2-2, with no clear D. The CDR3 runs to 15 residues. From germline, CDR1 is SGHTA and CDR2 FQGNSA. V gave up 1 base and J gave up 0 bases, with 6 bases separating them. CDR3 DNA sequence: TGTGCCAGCAGCTTAGGGGTTACGAACACCGGGGAGCTGTTTTTT. This gives the protein CASSLGVTNTGELFF.

This rearrangement joins TRBV6-1 to TRBJ2-2, with 9 bases identical to TRBD1. The CDR3 has 15 residues. V trimming: 4 bases; J trimming: 3 bases; junction bases outside the gene matches: 3. Per the germline V gene, CDR1 is MNHNS and CDR2 is SASEGT. The CDR3 is CASSAGQGYTGELFF. The CDR3, as DNA: TGTGCCAGCAGTGCGGGACAGGGCTACACCGGGGAGCTGTTTTTT.

The count of this clone is one. V gene TRBV5-1 combines with J gene TRBJ1-1; D unclear. This CDR3 is built from 14 residues. Germline V lookup: CDR1 SGHRS, CDR2 YFSETQ. V was pared by 0 bases and J by 2 bases, with 8 bases between. The chain's CDR3 is CASSLAQSNTEAFF. CDR3 nucleotide sequence: TGCGCCAGCAGCTTGGCTCAGAGTAACACTGAAGCTTTCTTT.

The chain links TRBV10-3 to TRBJ2-1; D possibly corresponds to TRBD2 (5 bases). The germline gives CDR1 ENHRY, CDR2 SYGVKD. The CDR3 has 14 amino acids. V lost 4 bases, J lost 2 bases, and 9 bases lay in between. The CDR3 is CAISAGSAYNEQFF. The DNA for the CDR3 is TGTGCCATCAGTGCTGGGAGTGCCTACAATGAGCAGTTCTTC.

The genes are TRBV5-6 and TRBJ2-3; 14 bases are a match to TRBD2. The germline V gene encodes CDR1 SGHDT and CDR2 YYEEEE. The junction had 1 base not matched to a gene; V was cut back by 0 bases and J by 4 bases. The CDR3 consists of 16 residues. The CDR3 DNA reads as TGTGCCAGCAGCTTGGGGGGACTAGCGGGAGCAGATACGCAGTATTTT. Translated: CASSLGGLAGADTQYF.

The chain joins TRBV7-2 to TRBJ1-2; D gene ambiguous. The CDR3 is 16 residues long. V lost 1 base, J lost 0 bases, and 12 bases lay in between. The germline gives CDR1 SGHTA, CDR2 FQGNSA. The CDR3: CASSLVSQVTNYGYTF. DNA of the CDR3: TGTGCCAGCAGCTTAGTCTCCCAGGTGACTAACTATGGCTACACCTTC.

The rearrangement links TRBV28 to TRBJ1-2; D is perhaps TRBD1 (5 bases). In germline, CDR1 is MDHEN, CDR2 SYDVKM. Between the trimmed V and J ends, which lost 8 bases and 8 bases, there was a span of 21 bases. CDR3 length: 14 amino acids. CDR3 sequence (DNA): TGTGCCAGCCTGGCGGACACAAGGCAGAAAGGCTACACCTTC. Its translation: CASLADTRQKGYTF.

This clone has just a few counts. The V gene is TRBV7-9, the J gene TRBJ1-3; D remains unclear. The CDR3 has 15 residues. V lost 3 bases to trimming and J lost 4 bases, with 13 bases between them. CDR1 and CDR2 from the germline V gene are SEHNR and FQNEAQ (reference sequence). In DNA, the CDR3 is TGTGCCAGCAGCTTGGAGAAATCTACAGGAAACACCATATATTTT. Translation: CASSLEKSTGNTIYF.

The chain links TRBV18 to TRBJ2-5; a possible D gene is TRBD1 (5 bases). The V gene's germline CDR1 is KGHSH and CDR2 LQKENI. There are 14 residues in the CDR3. Trimming removed 6 bases from V and 5 bases from J, with 16 bases in between. The CDR3 region has the DNA TGTGCCAGCTCTCAGGGCCCAGTCCAGGAGACCCAGTACTTC. It codes for CASSQGPVQETQYF.

This chain connects TRBV10-3 to TRBJ2-6, with D unresolved. This CDR3 comprises 17 residues. The V gene lost 4 bases and the J gene lost 2 bases, with 15 bases spanning the gap. Germline CDR1 reads ENHRY; CDR2 reads SYGVKD. The CDR3 coding sequence is TGTGCCATCAGTGTTTCAAAAGAATCGGCTGGGGCCAACGTCCTGACTTTC. Translating gives CAISVSKESAGANVLTF.

The rearrangement links TRBV28 to TRBJ2-7, with 9 bases identical to TRBD1. CDR3 length: 18 amino acids. Trimming took 2 bases from V and 0 from J; bases not matched to a gene: 11. Per the germline V gene, CDR1 is MDHEN and CDR2 is SYDVKM. CDR3: CASSLIVGTGSLSYEQYF. Written as DNA, the CDR3 is TGTGCCAGCAGTTTAATCGTGGGGACAGGGTCCCTCTCCTACGAGCAGTACTTC. Filled out from reference TRBV28 and TRBJ2-7, the complete variable domain reads DVKVTQSSRYLVKRTGEKVFLECVQDMDHENMFWYRQDPGLGLRLIYFSYDVKMKEKGDIPEGYSVSREKKERFSLILESASTNQTSMYLCASSLIVGTGSLSYEQYFGPGTRLTVT.

This chain links TRBV28 with TRBJ2-7; 11 bases agree with TRBD2. This CDR3 spans 14 amino acids. Losses at the gene ends were 2 bases for V and 12 bases for J; bases not matched to a gene: 9. Germline CDR1 is MDHEN and CDR2 is SYDVKM. CDR3 DNA sequence: TGTGCCAGCAGTTTAGGGCTAGCGGGGGGAGGGGCGTACTTC. Translation: CASSLGLAGGGAYF.

This rearrangement joins TRBV10-2 to TRBJ1-6, with a possible D match to TRBD1 (5 bases). CDR3 size: 16 residues. With 0 bases removed from V and 1 base from J, the gap between germline ends came to 7 bases. CDR1 is WSHSY, CDR2 SAAADI, per germline. CDR3 nucleotide sequence: TGCGCCAGCAGTGAGTCGGGGGGGTCCTATAATTCACCCCTCCACTTT. This translates into CASSESGGSYNSPLHF.

As DNA, the CDR3 is TGTGCCAGCAGCCGAGGGGGGGACTGGTCTAGCGGTCCCAAAAGCGGCTCCTACGAGCAGTACTTC. Translated, it gives CASSRGGDWSSGPKSGSYEQYF. The chain has TRBV27 and TRBJ2-7, with D possibly matching TRBD2 (7 bases). In germline, CDR1 is MNHEY, CDR2 SMNVEV (reference sequence). V was shortened by 6 bases and J by 0 bases, with 36 bases between the two germline ends. This CDR3 is 22 amino acids long.

The rearrangement joins TRBV5-1 to TRBJ2-7, with a weak D call TRBD1 (5 bases). CDR3 length equals 12 residues. Trimming removed 5 bases at V and 12 bases at J, with 18 bases between. Germline V gene data show CDR1 as SGHRS and CDR2 as YFSETQ. CDR3 in DNA: TGCGCCAGCAGAGCAGTCCAGGGCTGGATGTACTTC. It yields the protein CASRAVQGWMYF. Supplemented by reference TRBV5-1 and TRBJ2-7, the full variable domain reads KAGVTQTPRYLIKTRGQQVTLSCSPISGHRSVSWYQQTPGQGLQFLFEYFSETQRNKGNFPGRFSGRQFSNSRSEMNVSTLELGDSALYLCASRAVQGWMYFGPGTRLTVT.

This clone was seen a single time. One end of the junction varies from germline; a read error may be responsible. V usage is TRBV7-7 and J usage is TRBJ2-6; TRBD1 is a possible D gene (6 bases). CDR1 is SSHAT and CDR2 is FNYEAQ in the germline V gene (reference sequence). There are 13 residues in the CDR3. CDR3 sequence (DNA): TGTGCTAGCAGCATCGGACAGTCCAACGTCCTGACTTTC. Protein: CASSIGQSNVLTF.

This clone was seen only once. The gene calls are TRBV6-6 and TRBJ2-4; 10 nucleotides align to TRBD2. The germline gives CDR1 MNHNY, CDR2 SVGAGI (reference sequence). The CDR3 spans 16 residues. Trimming removed 5 bases from V and 5 bases from J; junction bases left unmatched: 9. The CDR3 DNA reads TGTGCCAGCAGTCCGTCTAGCGGGGGTTTGGAAAACATTCAGTACTTC. Amino acids: CASSPSSGGLENIQYF.

The V and J genes are TRBV10-3 and TRBJ1-2; the D is unclear. With 0 bases removed from V and 6 bases from J, the gap between germline ends came to 5 bases. The CDR3 contains 12 residues. Germline loops: CDR1 ENHRY, CDR2 SYGVKD. CDR3 amino acids: CAISESENGYTF. In DNA, the CDR3 is TGTGCCATCAGTGAGTCCGAGAATGGCTACACCTTC.

J is TRBJ2-5 and V is TRBV5-1, with D perhaps TRBD1 (6 bases). CDR1 is SGHRS, CDR2 YFSETQ, per germline. The CDR3 contains 17 residues. With 4 bases removed from V and 0 bases from J, the gap between germline ends came to 19 bases. CDR3 sequence reads: CASSRPGQQGNQETQYF. The CDR3 DNA reads TGCGCCAGCAGCCGTCCTGGTCAACAGGGAAACCAAGAGACCCAGTACTTC.

V and J are TRBV5-6 and TRBJ2-1; D is possibly TRBD1 (6 bases). CDR1 and CDR2 from the germline V gene are SGHDT and YYEEEE. The CDR3 runs to 17 residues. Between the trimmed V and J ends, which lost 4 bases and 7 bases, there was a span of 24 bases. CDR3: CASSPQGPLAGRNEQFF. DNA for the CDR3: TGTGCCAGCAGCCCACAGGGACCGCTGGCTGGAAGGAATGAGCAGTTCTTC.